The 15 T cell receptor beta chains below were found in one sample sequenced in a study of blood T cell repertoires in COVID-19. TCRdb's table, derived via immunoSEQ multiplex PCR, lists solely in-frame clones and lacks some. The sample has about 260,000 clones, 65% to 90% seen once. Sequencing used peripheral blood. The receptors stem from a man under 40 with active or convalescent COVID-19.

The genes are TRBV4-2 and TRBJ1-5, with 8 nucleotides matching TRBD1. CDR1 is LGHNA, CDR2 YNFKEQ, per germline. V gave up 4 bases and J gave up 6 bases; unmatched junction bases: 8. The CDR3 totals 15 residues. The CDR3 region has the DNA TGTGCCAGCAGCCTCAATGGGGACAGGTTTCAGCCCCAGCATTTT. Its translation is CASSLNGDRFQPQHF.

The chain is built from TRBV5-4 and TRBJ2-7; D gene ambiguous. The CDR3 loop spans 13 amino acids. The V end was cut by 7 bases, the J end by 2 bases, with 13 bases between. Germline CDR1 is SGHNT and CDR2 is YYREEE (reference sequence). The CDR3 loop reads CASGEQSTYEQYF. The CDR3 DNA reads TGTGCCAGCGGTGAGCAATCAACCTACGAGCAGTACTTC.

This rearrangement joins TRBV7-9 to TRBJ1-1; 7 bases map to TRBD1. After removal of 5 bases from V and 5 bases from J, the junction contained 5 bases not matched to a gene. The CDR3 has 13 residues. Germline assignment: CDR1 SEHNR and CDR2 FQNEAQ (reference sequence). The CDR3: CASSPTGVTEAFF. For the CDR3, the DNA is TGTGCCAGCAGCCCAACAGGGGTGACTGAAGCTTTCTTT.

The V and J genes are TRBV9 and TRBJ1-1, with D possibly being TRBD1 (5 bases). The V end was cut by 2 bases, the J end by 0 bases, with 14 bases between. Germline lookup yields CDR1 SGDLS and CDR2 YYNGEE. The CDR3 consists of 16 residues. The CDR3 here is CASSVGQQGMNTEAFF. CDR3 nucleotides: TGTGCCAGCAGCGTTGGCCAGCAGGGAATGAACACTGAAGCTTTCTTT.

V usage is TRBV18 and J usage is TRBJ2-2; D ambiguous. The CDR3 extends over 14 amino acids. Deletions cut 5 bases from V and 0 bases from J, with 7 bases between. Per germline, CDR1 KGHSH and CDR2 LQKENI. This CDR3 is CASSVQTNTGELFF. In DNA, the CDR3 is TGTGCCAGCTCAGTACAGACGAACACCGGGGAGCTGTTTTTT. The full variable domain, rest sourced from reference TRBV18 and TRBJ2-2, is NAGVMQNPRHLVRRRGQEARLRCSPMKGHSHVYWYRQLPEEGLKFMVYLQKENIIDESGMPKERFSAEFPKEGPSILRIQQVVRGDSAAYFCASSVQTNTGELFFGEGSRLTVL.

The chain couples TRBV7-7 to TRBJ2-2; TRBD2 matches 8 bases. With V trimmed by 1 base and J by 2 bases, 3 bases remained unmatched. The germline CDR1 and CDR2 sequences are SSHAT and FNYEAQ (reference sequence). The CDR3 totals 16 residues. In DNA form, the CDR3 reads TGTGCCAGCAGCTTAGGGACTAGCTTTAACACCGGGGAGCTGTTTTTT. This codes for CASSLGTSFNTGELFF.

The chain has TRBV5-1 and TRBJ1-2; D is ambiguous. The CDR3 is made up of 15 amino acids. Trimming removed 0 bases at V and 4 bases at J, with 13 bases between. Germline V gene data show CDR1 as SGHRS and CDR2 as YFSETQ. The CDR3 loop reads CASSLGPQVTYGYTF. The CDR3 DNA reads as TGCGCCAGCAGCTTGGGTCCCCAGGTTACCTATGGCTACACCTTC.

This rearrangement joins TRBV5-4 to TRBJ1-2; D remains ambiguous. The CDR3 has 16 amino acids. Trimming shortened V by 4 bases and J by 7 bases, and 23 bases separated the two germline ends. CDR1 is SGHNT, CDR2 YYREEE, per germline (reference sequence). Written as DNA, the CDR3 is TGTGCCAGCAGCCAATTAGGCGGGCCCATTAAAGTTGGCTACACCTTC. It is translated as CASSQLGGPIKVGYTF.

This chain connects TRBV7-2 to TRBJ2-7, with D possibly being TRBD2 (6 bases). The germline V gene has CDR1 SGHTA and CDR2 FQGNSA. The CDR3 extends over 15 amino acids. Trimming stripped 5 bases from V and 2 bases from J, with 16 bases between. The CDR3 nucleotides read TGTGCCAGCAGCCCCCTAACGGGGGATCCCTACGAGCAGTACTTC. Protein: CASSPLTGDPYEQYF.

Only a few counts were recorded for this clone. The chain combines TRBV15 with TRBJ1-2; TRBD1 agrees at 8 bases. Germline V gene sequence: CDR1 LNHNV, CDR2 YYDKDF (reference sequence). CDR3 length: 15 amino acids. Trimming cost V 4 bases and J 4 bases; bases outside gene matches: 8. The CDR3 bases are TGTGCCACCAGCACCGGGACAGGTCTGGGCTATGGCTACACCTTC. It translates to CATSTGTGLGYGYTF.

V is TRBV6-4 and J is TRBJ1-4; D gene ambiguous. Germline CDR1 and CDR2: MRHNA and SNTAGT. The CDR3 is 17 amino acids. Trimming left V 1 base short and J 2 bases short, with 14 bases between. The CDR3 spells CASSDWEGRGTNEKLFF. CDR3 sequence (DNA): TGTGCCAGCAGTGACTGGGAAGGCCGAGGGACTAATGAAAAACTGTTTTTT.

V is TRBV6-2 or TRBV6-3 and J is TRBJ2-5; D unresolved. The germline V gene encodes CDR1 MNHEY and CDR2 SVGEGT. The CDR3 totals 11 residues. V was shortened by 2 bases and J by 7 bases, with 5 bases between the two germline ends. The CDR3 DNA reads as TGTGCCAGCAGTTACACCGGGACCCAGTACTTC. Encoded protein: CASSYTGTQYF.

V is TRBV5-1 and J is TRBJ1-4; D is uncertain. The CDR3 extends over 15 amino acids. The germline V gene encodes CDR1 SGHRS and CDR2 YFSETQ. V was trimmed by 0 bases and J by 7 bases, leaving 13 bases between them. CDR3 protein: CASSLVSRGGEKLFF. In nucleotides, the CDR3 is TGCGCCAGCAGCTTGGTGTCTCGCGGTGGTGAAAAACTGTTTTTT.

The CDR3 spells CASSPGLGETQYF. CDR3 sequence (DNA): TGTGCCAGCAGCCCAGGGTTAGGGGAGACCCAGTACTTC. This sequence joins TRBV7-2 and TRBJ2-5; possible D gene TRBD1, 5 bases. The CDR3 spans 13 residues. Trimming removed 5 bases at V and 5 bases at J, with 12 bases between. In germline, CDR1 is SGHTA, CDR2 FQGNSA.

This chain connects TRBV6-6 to TRBJ1-1; D gene uncertain. The CDR3 extends over 12 amino acids. Germline assignment: CDR1 MNHNY and CDR2 SVGAGI (reference sequence). Trimming removed 4 bases at V and 7 bases at J, with 10 bases between. CDR3 nucleotides: TGTGCCAGCAGTTGGCCGGGGAGTGAAGCTTTCTTT. As protein: CASSWPGSEAFF.